This TCR beta chain comes out of a study of control samples from healthy donors and cancer patients (dated by TCRdb to 2018 to 2020). Including the terminal cysteine and phenylalanine, the CDR3 comprises 14 residues. The CDR3 DNA has 42 bases and is translated from base 1. Reading the germline V gene gives CDR1 SGHRS and CDR2 YFSETQ. After removal of 4 bases from V and 8 bases from J, the junction retains 11 bases not matched to a gene. As for this clone: This clone's antigen is unknown. No clone much larger than this one lies a single base away; base qualities are absent.

The library was generated by the immunoSEQ multiplex PCR assay. In TCRdb, the immuneACCESS table is reduced to in-frame sequences with V and J assigned. These tables do not hold every clone; where another copy was compared, an unresolved V gene accounts for under half, and the others remain unexplained. This sample lists just over 80,000 clones; around nine tenths were detected once. In total, the top ten clones hold around 6% of the sample. The chain couples TRBV5-1 to TRBJ1-2; TRBD1 lines up with 7 middle nucleotides. Sequencing used blood. This TCR was recovered from a man aged 50 to 59 in good health. CDR3 protein: CASSPEDRVDGYTF. The bases read TGCGCCAGCAGCCCCGAAGACAGGGTGGACGGCTACACCTTC.